A single sample is the source of the 22 T cell receptor beta chains below, sequenced in a study of blood T cell repertoires in COVID-19. TCRdb keeps only in-frame clones here, not all; method: immunoSEQ multiplex PCR. The table has approximately 300,000 clones, over 80% seen once; the top ten hold around 3.7%. Sequenced input: peripheral blood. The source is a woman in her 50s with active or convalescent COVID-19.

This chain connects TRBV30 to TRBJ2-7; D possibly corresponds to TRBD2 (5 bases). CDR3 length: 12 amino acids. Germline lookup yields CDR1 GTSNPN and CDR2 SVGIG (reference sequence). Trimming left V 5 bases short and J 7 bases short, with 15 bases between. Written as DNA, the CDR3 is TGTGCCTGGTTCCGGGGAAGGGATGAGCAGTACTTC. Its protein product is CAWFRGRDEQYF.

The V gene is TRBV11-2, the J gene TRBJ2-7, with D unresolved. Trimming cost V 4 bases and J 3 bases, with 16 bases left between them. Germline-derived CDR1 and CDR2 are SGHAT and FQNNGV. The CDR3 has 15 amino acids. The CDR3 nucleotides are TGTGCCAGCAGCTATTCGGCCAGCGTCAGCTACGAGCAGTACTTC. It encodes CASSYSASVSYEQYF.

This rearrangement joins TRBV19 to TRBJ2-7; 7 nucleotides match TRBD2. Germline V gene lookup returns CDR1 LNHDA and CDR2 SQIVND (reference sequence). The CDR3 covers 13 residues. The V and J ends lost 9 bases and 3 bases, in that order; junction bases with no gene match: 8. The CDR3 sequence: CASAPGLNYEQYF. In nucleotides, the CDR3 is TGTGCCAGCGCTCCGGGACTAAACTACGAGCAGTACTTC.

The CDR3 sequence is CASSARWLVGTQYF. The CDR3 DNA follows: TGTGCCAGCAGTGCCCGGTGGCTAGTGGGGACCCAGTACTTC. The chain uses TRBV2 and TRBJ2-5; unclear D gene. Trimming cost V 4 bases and J 7 bases, with 16 bases left between them. Germline CDR1 is SNHLY and CDR2 is FYNNEI. There are 14 residues in the CDR3.

The rearrangement joins TRBV5-1 to TRBJ2-1, with 12 nucleotides matching TRBD2. With V trimmed by 8 bases and J by 7 bases, 10 bases remained unmatched. CDR3 size: 15 residues. Germline-derived CDR1 and CDR2 are SGHRS and YFSETQ. The CDR3 loop is CASQLAGGLGNEQFF. The CDR3 DNA reads TGCGCCAGTCAGCTAGCGGGAGGGCTCGGGAATGAGCAGTTCTTC.

The chain has TRBV13 and TRBJ1-2; D is uncertain. This CDR3 region has 15 residues. Germline CDR1 PRHDT, CDR2 FYEKMQ (reference sequence). Trimming took 1 base from V and 5 from J, leaving 14 bases between them. The CDR3 here is CASSLVPRVGYGYTF. DNA for the CDR3: TGTGCCAGCAGCTTAGTTCCCCGGGTTGGGTATGGCTACACCTTC.

CDR3 in amino acids: CASSNRYRAGETQYF. CDR3 sequence (DNA): TGTGCCAGTAGTAACCGATACAGGGCCGGGGAGACCCAGTACTTC. V usage is TRBV19 and J usage is TRBJ2-5; possibly TRBD1 for D (6 bases). V lost 4 bases to trimming and J lost 5 bases, with 17 bases between them. Germline lookup yields CDR1 LNHDA and CDR2 SQIVND (reference sequence). The CDR3 totals 15 residues.

The chain employs TRBV15 and TRBJ2-1; 11 positions agree with TRBD1. Germline CDR1 LNHNV, CDR2 YYDKDF (reference sequence). This CDR3 has 15 amino acids. Trimming took 0 bases from V and 5 from J; bases not matched to a gene: 0. CDR3 bases: TGTGCCACCAGCAGAGAGGGACAGGGGGACAATGAGCAGTTCTTC. This sequence encodes CATSREGQGDNEQFF. Filled out from reference TRBV15 and TRBJ2-1, the complete variable domain reads DAMVIQNPRYQVTQFGKPVTLSCSQTLNHNVMYWYQQKSSQAPKLLFHYYDKDFNNEADTPDNFQSRRPNTSFCFLDIRSPGLGDTAMYLCATSREGQGDNEQFFGPGTRLTVL.

The V and J genes are TRBV3-1 (or the pseudogene TRBV3-2) and TRBJ2-5; the match to TRBD2 covers 13 bases. J was trimmed by 4 bases and V by 2 bases; bases with no gene match: 7. The CDR3 spans 17 residues. Germline CDR1 LGHDT, CDR2 YNNKEL (reference sequence). CDR3 coding DNA: TGTGCCAGCAGCCAACAAACTAGCGGGAGGGGTAGAGAGACCCAGTACTTC. Its translation: CASSQQTSGRGRETQYF.

This clone was seen only once. The J gene is TRBJ2-1, the V gene TRBV2; 7 bases agree with TRBD2. The CDR3 runs 15 residues. J was trimmed by 5 bases and V by 2 bases; bases with no gene match: 6. Germline lookup yields CDR1 SNHLY and CDR2 FYNNEI. The CDR3 nucleotides are TGTGCCAGCAGTGAAAGCTGGGGACTACACAATGAGCAGTTCTTC. Translation gives CASSESWGLHNEQFF.

This CDR3 is CASSQDSEQYF. The DNA of the CDR3 is TGTGCCAGCAGCCAAGACAGCGAGCAGTACTTC. V and J are TRBV3-1 (or the pseudogene TRBV3-2) and TRBJ2-7; D is uncertain. The CDR3 extends over 11 amino acids. Germline V gene lookup returns CDR1 LGHDT and CDR2 YNNKEL (reference sequence). V was trimmed by 0 bases and J by 6 bases, leaving 3 bases between them.

This rearrangement joins TRBV7-2 to TRBJ2-5; D possibly corresponds to TRBD1 (5 bases). Trimming took 5 bases from V and 5 from J, leaving 15 bases between them. The CDR3 is made up of 14 amino acids. Germline V gene sequence: CDR1 SGHTA, CDR2 FQGNSA. The CDR3 nucleotides read TGTGCCAGCAGCCCCCAGGGTATTGGGGAGACCCAGTACTTC. Amino acids: CASSPQGIGETQYF.

The V and J genes are TRBV7-2 and TRBJ2-5; 9 nucleotides align to TRBD1. The CDR3 extends over 15 amino acids. V gave up 5 bases and J gave up 5 bases; unmatched junction bases: 9. The V gene's germline CDR1 is SGHTA and CDR2 FQGNSA. As DNA, the CDR3 is TGTGCCAGCAGCCCGGGGACAGGGTTTTGGGAGACCCAGTACTTC. It specifies CASSPGTGFWETQYF.

The CDR3 is CASSFGLAGGPGTGELFF. The CDR3 DNA reads TGCGCCAGCAGCTTTGGACTAGCGGGAGGGCCTGGTACCGGGGAGCTGTTTTTT. The rearrangement joins TRBV5-1 to TRBJ2-2; 15 bases agree with TRBD2. The CDR3 totals 18 residues. Per the germline V gene, CDR1 is SGHRS and CDR2 is YFSETQ. Trimming at V came to 2 bases and at J to 5 bases, leaving 7 bases not matched to a gene. The full variable domain, its missing parts supplied by reference TRBV5-1 and TRBJ2-2, is KAGVTQTPRYLIKTRGQQVTLSCSPISGHRSVSWYQQTPGQGLQFLFEYFSETQRNKGNFPGRFSGRQFSNSRSEMNVSTLELGDSALYLCASSFGLAGGPGTGELFFGEGSRLTVL.

This chain uses TRBV9 with TRBJ2-1; 12 bases line up with TRBD2. CDR1 and CDR2 (germline): SGDLS, YYNGEE. V shed 0 bases, J shed 4 bases, and the junction held 5 bases outside the gene matches. The CDR3 is 17 amino acids. CDR3 in amino acids: CASSVATGTSGYNEQFF. The CDR3, as DNA: TGTGCCAGCAGCGTAGCTACCGGGACTAGCGGGTACAATGAGCAGTTCTTC.

The J gene is TRBJ2-7, the V gene TRBV24-1; TRBD1 agrees at 11 bases. Germline CDR1 KGHDR, CDR2 SFDVKD. The CDR3 spans 18 residues. With 2 bases clipped from V and 1 base from J, the junction kept 9 bases outside the gene matches. The CDR3 bases are TGTGCCACCAGTGATTCCCGGCGGACAGGGGGCGATTCCTACGAGCAGTACTTC. It is translated as CATSDSRRTGGDSYEQYF.

J is TRBJ1-5 and V is TRBV10-3; D unclear. CDR3 length: 12 amino acids. V shed 10 bases and J shed 2 bases, with 9 bases lying between them. Germline V lookup: CDR1 ENHRY, CDR2 SYGVKD. The CDR3 coding sequence is TGTGCCACGTCTATGGGCAATCAGCCCCAGCATTTT. The encoded protein is CATSMGNQPQHF.

This clone was recorded only once. The chain is built from TRBV18 and TRBJ2-5, with 7 positions matching TRBD1. J gave up 2 bases and V 5 bases, and 2 bases lay outside the gene matches. The CDR3 contains 13 residues. CDR1 and CDR2 from the germline V gene are KGHSH and LQKENI. The CDR3, as DNA: TGTGCCAGCTCAGGGACAGATCAAGAGACCCAGTACTTC. This gives the protein CASSGTDQETQYF.

The V gene is TRBV3-1 (or the pseudogene TRBV3-2), the J gene TRBJ2-7; a weak D match, TRBD2 (6 bases). The CDR3 sequence is 12 residues long. V gave up 6 bases and J gave up 9 bases, with 15 bases separating them. The germline V gene encodes CDR1 LGHDT and CDR2 YNNKEL (reference sequence). The CDR3 coding sequence is TGTGCCAGCAGGGGACTCCGTTTGGTGCAGTACTTC. Its translation is CASRGLRLVQYF.

This clone was recorded only once. Written as DNA, the CDR3 is TGTGCCAGCAGTGAATGGGGGGTCGACACCGGGGAGCTGTTTTTT. Its translation is CASSEWGVDTGELFF. This rearrangement joins TRBV2 to TRBJ2-2, with D possibly TRBD2 on 6 matching bases. CDR1 SNHLY and CDR2 FYNNEI come from the germline V gene. CDR3 size: 15 residues. V was trimmed by 2 bases and J by 3 bases, leaving 10 bases between them. The whole variable domain, filled in from reference TRBV2 and TRBJ2-2, reads EPEVTQTPSHQVTQMGQEVILRCVPISNHLYFYWYRQILGQKVEFLVSFYNNEISEKSEIFDDQFSVERPDGSNFTLKIRSTKLEDSAMYFCASSEWGVDTGELFFGEGSRLTVL.

This chain links TRBV12-5 with TRBJ1-2; no firm D call. Trimming stripped 1 base from V and 1 base from J, with 4 bases between. The CDR3 runs to 13 residues. Looked up from germline, CDR1 is LGHNT and CDR2 is FRNRAP. The CDR3 reads CASGLDSNYGYTF. Written as DNA, the CDR3 is TGTGCTAGTGGTTTGGACAGTAACTATGGCTACACCTTC.

J is TRBJ2-3 and V is TRBV5-1; 9 nucleotides line up with TRBD2. The CDR3 is 16 residues long. The germline gives CDR1 SGHRS, CDR2 YFSETQ. V lost 5 bases, J lost 3 bases, and 10 bases stayed unmatched. CDR3 sequence (DNA): TGCGCCAGCAGATTTCAGAGGACTAGCGTTACAGATACGCAGTATTTT. It specifies CASRFQRTSVTDTQYF.